The rows below give T cell receptor beta chains drawn from one sample of a study of T cell responses to AZD1222 COVID-19 vaccine. Method: immunoSEQ multiplex PCR; TCRdb's copy keeps in-frame clones and lacks some. The sample consists of around 25,000 clones, more than 75% of them appearing once. The material sequenced was peripheral blood, taken 28 days after the second AZD1222 dose. Receptors originate from an adult who received the AZD1222 COVID-19 vaccine. Each CDR3 is given with its conserved first and last residue. D genes are given only for firm matches. Size is omitted from some rows. Given values are once, few, many or a class for expanded clones.

size	D	V	J	CDR3	DNA
.	TRBD2	TRBV6-5	TRBJ2-1	CASKSGISSYNEQFF	TGTGCCAGCAAGAGCGGGATCAGCTCCTACAATGAGCAGTTCTTC
large	.	TRBV2	TRBJ2-3	CATQGRWTDTQYF	TGTGCCACACAGGGAAGATGGACAGATACGCAGTATTTT
.	TRBD1	TRBV9	TRBJ2-2	CASSTSVLAGGTGELFF	TGTGCCAGCAGCACCTCAGTACTGGCAGGGGGCACCGGGGAGCTGTTTTTT
.	.	TRBV6-5	TRBJ2-2	CASLTTNTGELFF	TGTGCCAGCCTGACAACGAACACCGGGGAGCTGTTTTTT
.	TRBD1	TRBV6-4	TRBJ2-2	CASRPTGGHTGELFF	TGTGCCAGCAGGCCAACAGGGGGTCACACCGGGGAGCTGTTTTTT
.	.	TRBV7-9	TRBJ1-5	CASSSRNSNQPQHF	TGTGCCAGCAGCTCCAGAAATAGCAATCAGCCCCAGCATTTT
.	.	TRBV5-1	TRBJ1-5	CASSPGPWGQPQHF	TGCGCCAGCAGCCCCGGACCTTGGGGACAGCCCCAGCATTTT
.	TRBD1	TRBV18	TRBJ2-1	CASSPGQGGSYNEQFF	TGTGCCAGCTCACCGGGACAGGGAGGCTCCTACAATGAGCAGTTCTTC
.	.	TRBV5-1	TRBJ2-7	CASSPKGFAYEQYF	TGCGCCAGCAGCCCGAAGGGGTTTGCCTACGAGCAGTACTTC
.	.	TRBV7-7	TRBJ2-2	CASSLDAGSSSGELFF	TGTGCTAGCAGCTTGGATGCCGGGTCGTCGTCCGGGGAGCTGTTTTTT
.	TRBD1	TRBV7-8	TRBJ2-2	CASSFTGTGGYSGELFF	TGTGCCAGCAGCTTCACCGGGACAGGGGGCTACAGCGGGGAGCTGTTTTTT
.	TRBD2	TRBV11-2	TRBJ2-1	CAVGLAGAHEQFF	TGTGCCGTCGGACTAGCGGGAGCCCATGAGCAGTTCTTC
.	TRBD1	TRBV28	TRBJ2-5	CASRATGPRTQYF	TGTGCCAGCAGAGCGACAGGGCCGAGGACCCAGTACTTC
.	TRBD1	TRBV10-1	TRBJ2-2	CASRPGTGSTGELFF	TGCGCCAGCAGACCCGGGACAGGGAGCACCGGGGAGCTGTTTTTT
.	TRBD2	TRBV5-1	TRBJ2-1	CASSLELADYNEQFF	TGCGCCAGCAGCTTGGAACTAGCGGATTACAATGAGCAGTTCTTC
.	.	TRBV19	TRBJ2-1	CASSITGYNEQFF	TGTGCCAGTAGTATTACCGGGTACAATGAGCAGTTCTTC
.	TRBD1	TRBV7-3	TRBJ1-3	CASSLTPPGQRNTIYF	TGTGCCAGCAGCTTAACCCCTCCGGGACAGAGAAACACCATATATTTT
.	TRBD2	TRBV3-1/TRBV3-2	TRBJ2-2	CASSHGLAGVGAGELFF	TGTGCCAGCAGCCATGGACTAGCGGGAGTGGGCGCCGGGGAGCTGTTTTTT
.	.	TRBV30	TRBJ1-2	CAWSVMGVDGYTF	TGTGCCTGGAGTGTAATGGGGGTCGATGGCTACACCTTC
.	TRBD2	TRBV24-1	TRBJ2-1	CATSDPGLAGGSSYNEQFF	TGTGCCACCAGTGATCCTGGACTAGCGGGAGGGAGCTCCTACAATGAGCAGTTCTTC
.	TRBD2	TRBV6-5	TRBJ2-7	CASSYSRASGSYEQYF	TGTGCCAGCAGTTACTCCCGAGCTAGCGGGAGCTACGAGCAGTACTTC
.	TRBD2	TRBV18	TRBJ2-1	CASSPKASGSLYNEQFF	TGTGCCAGCTCACCAAAGGCTAGCGGGAGTCTCTACAATGAGCAGTTCTTC
few	.	TRBV19	TRBJ1-1	CASLPARNGEAFF	TGTGCCAGTCTCCCCGCCCGTAACGGTGAAGCTTTCTTT
.	.	TRBV6-4	TRBJ2-3	CASSADSRTDTQYF	TGTGCCAGCAGTGCCGACTCCCGCACAGATACGCAGTATTTT
.	.	TRBV29-1	TRBJ2-2	CSASGTTNTGELFF	TGCAGCGCATCCGGGACAACGAACACCGGGGAGCTGTTTTTT
.	.	TRBV7-9	TRBJ2-1	CASSLIQSSYNEQFF	TGTGCCAGCAGCTTAATCCAGTCTTCCTACAATGAGCAGTTCTTC
.	TRBD1	TRBV5-5	TRBJ2-7	CASSLYGTGNYEQYF	TGTGCCAGCAGCTTATATGGGACAGGAAACTACGAGCAGTACTTC
.	TRBD2	TRBV6-1	TRBJ2-1	CASSEGTSVYEQFF	TGTGCCAGCAGTGAGGGGACTAGCGTATATGAGCAGTTCTTC
.	TRBD1	TRBV30	TRBJ2-7	CACQRQGAVEQYF	TGTGCCTGCCAAAGACAGGGGGCGGTCGAGCAGTACTTC
few	TRBD1	TRBV30	TRBJ1-1	CAWSVRDRGYTEAFF	TGTGCCTGGAGTGTAAGGGACAGGGGGTACACTGAAGCTTTCTTT
.	.	TRBV28	TRBJ2-5	CASSFGAQETQYF	TGTGCCAGCAGTTTTGGTGCCCAAGAGACCCAGTACTTC
.	.	TRBV5-6	TRBJ1-2	CASSLQDGYTF	TGTGCCAGCAGCTTGCAGGATGGCTACACCTTC
.	TRBD2	TRBV19	TRBJ2-7	CASNQAGAREQYF	TGTGCCAGTAACCAAGCGGGAGCGCGGGAGCAGTACTTC
.	.	TRBV12-3/TRBV12-4	TRBJ2-7	CASSPSSYYEQYF	TGTGCCAGCAGCCCGTCGAGTTACTACGAGCAGTACTTC
.	TRBD1	TRBV6-2/TRBV6-3	TRBJ1-1	CASSNRGGAAEAFF	TGTGCCAGCAGCAACCGAGGGGGCGCGGCTGAAGCTTTCTTT
once	.	TRBV5-6	TRBJ2-3	CASSKEGGTDTQYF	TGTGCCAGCAGCAAGGAGGGGGGCACAGATACGCAGTATTTT